One sample yielded the 26 T cell receptor beta chains listed below, sequenced in a study of control samples from healthy donors and cancer patients. Libraries were prepared by immunoSEQ multiplex PCR; TCRdb keeps only in-frame clonotypes and omits some of them. The sample carries roughly 120,000 clones, around 89% recorded once. Sequenced: blood. The receptor source for this set is a woman in her 70s in good health.

The chain links TRBV30 to TRBJ2-5; D unclear. Germline V gives CDR1 GTSNPN, CDR2 SVGIG (reference sequence). The V end lost 6 bases, the J end lost 5 bases, and 13 bases lay between the germline ends. The CDR3 is made up of 12 amino acids. The CDR3 DNA reads TGTGCCTGTCCGGTCCTGGAGGAGACCCAGTACTTC. Translation gives CACPVLEETQYF.

This clone was observed a handful of times. The chain employs TRBV5-3 and TRBJ2-1; TRBD2 agrees at 9 bases. TRBV5-3 belongs to the ORF category, with a function that is uncertain. The CDR3 has 18 amino acids. V lost 5 bases and J lost 2; bases outside the gene matches: 14. This CDR3 reads CARRAPDLAGAPYNEQFF. The CDR3 DNA reads as TGTGCCAGAAGGGCCCCCGACTTAGCGGGAGCTCCCTACAATGAGCAGTTCTTC.

The CDR3 here is CASSQDSGGVTDTQYF. For the CDR3, the DNA is TGCGCCAGCAGCCAAGATTCAGGGGGCGTAACAGATACGCAGTATTTT. The chain is built from TRBV4-3 and TRBJ2-3, with 8 bases that match TRBD1. Germline CDR1 and CDR2: LGHNA and YSLEER. Unmatched junction bases numbered 5, after V lost 0 bases and J lost 3 bases. There are 16 residues in the CDR3.

The chain uses TRBV7-8 and TRBJ2-3, with a tentative D call TRBD1 (5 bases). The CDR3 loop spans 13 amino acids. Per germline, CDR1 SGHVS and CDR2 FQNEAQ. The V end was cut by 6 bases, the J end by 2 bases, with 9 bases between. CDR3 residues: CASRDTNTDTQYF. For the CDR3, the DNA is TGTGCCAGCAGGGACACAAACACAGATACGCAGTATTTT. Supplemented by reference TRBV7-8 and TRBJ2-3, the full variable domain reads GAGVSQSPRYKVAKRGQDVALRCDPISGHVSLFWYQQALGQGPEFLTYFQNEAQLDKSGLPSDRFFAERPEGSVSTLKIQRTQQEDSAVYLCASRDTNTDTQYFGPGTRLTVL.

The sample holds a few counts of this clone. V gene TRBV4-2 combines with J gene TRBJ1-2; 7 bases are a match to TRBD1. The CDR3 runs 15 residues. Germline CDR1 reads LGHNA; CDR2 reads YNFKEQ. The trim removed 4 bases at V and 2 bases at J, leaving 7 bases unmatched. In DNA form, the CDR3 reads TGTGCCAGCAGCCCAGGCCAGGGGGAGAACTATGGCTACACCTTC. Translating gives CASSPGQGENYGYTF.

The chain employs TRBV7-2 and TRBJ1-2; D may be TRBD1 (5 bases). Between the trimmed V and J ends, which lost 7 bases and 5 bases, there was a span of 17 bases. CDR3 length: 14 amino acids. The germline gives CDR1 SGHTA, CDR2 FQGNSA. CDR3 nucleotides: TGTGCCAGCAACATAAAGGGGCAGGAATATGGCTACACCTTC. Translation gives CASNIKGQEYGYTF.

The V gene is TRBV11-2, the J gene TRBJ2-5; no definite D call. This CDR3 has 15 amino acids. Trimming stripped 5 bases from V and 2 bases from J, with 15 bases between. CDR1 and CDR2 (germline): SGHAT, FQNNGV. The CDR3 DNA follows: TGTGCCAGCAGCGAAAAGGGTGCCAGACAAGAGACCCAGTACTTC. Protein sequence: CASSEKGARQETQYF. Looking up the rest from reference TRBV11-2 and TRBJ2-5 gives the full variable domain: EAGVAQSPRYKIIEKRQSVAFWCNPISGHATLYWYQQILGQGPKLLIQFQNNGVVDDSQLPKDRFSAERLKGVDSTLKIQPAKLEDSAVYLCASSEKGARQETQYFGPGTRLLVL.

This chain joins TRBV5-1 and TRBJ1-1; D is unclear. Between the trimmed V and J ends, which lost 0 bases and 8 bases, there was a span of 11 bases. The CDR3 is made up of 13 amino acids. Germline V gene data show CDR1 as SGHRS and CDR2 as YFSETQ. The CDR3 DNA reads as TGCGCCAGCAGCTTGGCCGGATGGTCCGAAGCTTTCTTT. As protein: CASSLAGWSEAFF. The variable domain in full, with the rest retrieved from reference TRBV5-1 and TRBJ1-1, is KAGVTQTPRYLIKTRGQQVTLSCSPISGHRSVSWYQQTPGQGLQFLFEYFSETQRNKGNFPGRFSGRQFSNSRSEMNVSTLELGDSALYLCASSLAGWSEAFFGQGTRLTVV.

CDR3 bases: TGTGCCAGCAGCAAAGTGCCTAGCGGGGGTCGAGAGACCCAGTACTTC. Translated: CASSKVPSGGRETQYF. The chain uses TRBV21-1 and TRBJ2-5; the table assigns TRBD2, which was not confirmed against the DNA. TRBV21-1 is described as a pseudogene. This CDR3 has 16 amino acids.

The J gene is TRBJ2-1, the V gene TRBV27; D is unclear. Germline assignment: CDR1 MNHEY and CDR2 SMNVEV (reference sequence). This CDR3 spans 15 amino acids. Trimming pared 0 bases from V and 8 bases from J, leaving 14 bases between. The CDR3 reads CASSLSPDPDHEQFF. The CDR3 nucleotides are TGTGCCAGCAGTTTATCGCCGGACCCAGACCATGAGCAGTTCTTC.

This clone was seen a single time. The V call is TRBV12-3 or TRBV12-4, the J call TRBJ1-2, with 9 bases aligning to TRBD1. This CDR3 spans 13 amino acids. Trimming removed 6 bases from V and 4 bases from J; junction bases left unmatched: 3. CDR3 residues: CASRGQGGYGYTF. As DNA, the CDR3 is TGTGCCAGCAGGGGACAGGGCGGCTATGGCTACACCTTC.

V is TRBV7-2 and J is TRBJ2-5; D possibly matches TRBD1 or TRBD2 (5 bases each). From germline, CDR1 is SGHTA and CDR2 FQGNSA. Trimming took 2 bases from V and 2 from J, leaving 9 bases between them. This CDR3 spans 14 amino acids. The CDR3 DNA sequence: TGTGCCAGCAGCTTACGGGGCAGTCAAGAGACCCAGTACTTC. Amino acid sequence: CASSLRGSQETQYF.

The chain joins TRBV7-2 to TRBJ1-2; 7 bases are a match to TRBD1. Germline CDR1 and CDR2: SGHTA and FQGNSA. CDR3 length: 16 residues. The V and J ends lost 1 base and 4 bases, in that order; junction bases with no gene match: 9. The CDR3 loop is CASSLEDRRSSYGYTF. Written as DNA, the CDR3 is TGTGCCAGCAGCTTAGAGGACAGGAGGAGCTCCTATGGCTACACCTTC.

The V gene is TRBV6-5, the J gene TRBJ2-1; D gene unclear. The CDR3 extends over 14 amino acids. Germline assignment: CDR1 MNHEY and CDR2 SVGAGI. Trimming cost V 5 bases and J 10 bases, with 18 bases left between them. Here the CDR3 DNA reads TGTGCCAGCAGTCCTTACCCCCAATCGGAGGAGCAGTTCTTC. Translating gives CASSPYPQSEEQFF.

V and J are TRBV7-2 and TRBJ1-2; D is possibly TRBD1 (5 bases). Germline V gene sequence: CDR1 SGHTA, CDR2 FQGNSA. The CDR3 runs 13 residues. V was pared by 5 bases and J by 3 bases, with 10 bases between. Written as DNA, the CDR3 is TGTGCCAGCAGCCTAGGGACGGACTATGGCTACACCTTC. Its protein is CASSLGTDYGYTF.

The chain is built from TRBV5-1 and TRBJ1-3, with D unclear. This CDR3 has 11 residues. Trimming removed 3 bases at V and 8 bases at J, with 6 bases between. CDR1 and CDR2 from the germline V gene are SGHRS and YFSETQ. As DNA, the CDR3 is TGCGCCAGCAGCTCCGAATACACCATATATTTT. It yields the protein CASSSEYTIYF.

CDR3 region: CASSQDLSGYDGYTF. The DNA of the CDR3 is TGTGCCAGCAGCCAAGATCTATCCGGGTACGATGGCTACACCTTC. The rearrangement uses TRBV3-1 (or the pseudogene TRBV3-2) and TRBJ1-2; no clear D. Germline loops: CDR1 LGHDT, CDR2 YNNKEL (reference sequence). V was shortened by 0 bases and J by 6 bases, with 14 bases between the two germline ends. The CDR3 sequence is 15 residues long.

The chain couples TRBV3-1 (or the pseudogene TRBV3-2) to TRBJ2-3, with 8 bases identical to TRBD2. Looked up from germline, CDR1 is LGHDT and CDR2 is YNNKEL (reference sequence). V lost 3 bases and J lost 0; bases outside the gene matches: 8. The length of the CDR3 is 17 residues. The CDR3 nucleotides read TGTGCCAGCAGCCAGGCCGGGGGGGCGGGTAGCACAGATACGCAGTATTTT. Translating it yields CASSQAGGAGSTDTQYF.

The chain carries TRBV2 and TRBJ2-1; D remains ambiguous. The germline gives CDR1 SNHLY, CDR2 FYNNEI. V dropped 1 base and J dropped 5 bases, with 15 bases sitting between them. This CDR3 comprises 16 residues. The CDR3 reads CASSEVDTETNNEQFF. The CDR3 DNA reads as TGTGCCAGCAGTGAAGTTGACACCGAAACAAACAATGAGCAGTTCTTC. Full variable domain (missing parts from reference TRBV2 and TRBJ2-1): EPEVTQTPSHQVTQMGQEVILRCVPISNHLYFYWYRQILGQKVEFLVSFYNNEISEKSEIFDDQFSVERPDGSNFTLKIRSTKLEDSAMYFCASSEVDTETNNEQFFGPGTRLTVL.

This clone was observed a few times. This chain connects TRBV4-3 to TRBJ2-7, with 8 bases aligning to TRBD2. Germline V gene lookup returns CDR1 LGHNA and CDR2 YSLEER. The CDR3 extends over 15 amino acids. Trimming cost V 4 bases and J 3 bases; bases outside gene matches: 8. For the CDR3, the DNA is TGCGCCAGCAGCCCCTCACTAGCGGCCAACTACGAGCAGTACTTC. This encodes CASSPSLAANYEQYF.

V gene TRBV4-3 combines with J gene TRBJ2-2; D might be TRBD1 (5 bases). Trimming shortened V by 4 bases and J by 6 bases, and 18 bases separated the two germline ends. The length of the CDR3 is 16 residues. Germline V gives CDR1 LGHNA, CDR2 YSLEER. The CDR3 DNA reads TGCGCCAGCAGCCCCGGGCAGGCCTGGACATCCGGGGAGCTGTTTTTT. Translating gives CASSPGQAWTSGELFF.

The chain joins TRBV7-9 to TRBJ1-1; 8 bases match TRBD1. CDR3 length equals 13 residues. After removal of 5 bases from V and 4 bases from J, the junction contained 3 bases not matched to a gene. Germline assignment: CDR1 SEHNR and CDR2 FQNEAQ (reference sequence). This CDR3 reads CASSRTGTTEAFF. The CDR3 DNA follows: TGTGCCAGCAGCCGGACAGGGACCACTGAAGCTTTCTTT.

In this sample, this clone turned up a few times. The genes are TRBV5-4 and TRBJ1-2; 7 nucleotides agree with TRBD1. Germline values: CDR1 SGHNT, CDR2 YYREEE (reference sequence). The CDR3 is 14 residues long. Trimming at V came to 4 bases and at J to 8 bases, leaving 11 bases not matched to a gene. CDR3 residues: CASSHQGGPPGYTF. In nucleotides, the CDR3 is TGTGCCAGCAGCCATCAGGGGGGGCCGCCCGGCTACACCTTC.

The J gene is TRBJ1-6, the V gene TRBV15; D perhaps matches TRBD1 (5 bases). From germline, CDR1 is LNHNV and CDR2 YYDKDF (reference sequence). This CDR3 is 15 amino acids long. V lost 5 bases and J 9 bases, leaving 17 bases between the germline ends. The CDR3 is CATSQRAGRSSPLHF. Written as DNA, the CDR3 is TGTGCCACCAGCCAGAGAGCGGGACGGAGTTCACCCCTCCACTTT.

The chain combines TRBV11-2 with TRBJ2-7; D is possibly TRBD1 or TRBD2 (5 bases each). V dropped 3 bases and J dropped 2 bases, with 14 bases sitting between them. Germline CDR1 SGHAT, CDR2 FQNNGV. This CDR3 contains 15 residues. This CDR3 is CASSLSPRGAYEQYF. Here the CDR3 DNA reads TGTGCCAGCAGCTTGAGCCCAAGGGGAGCCTACGAGCAGTACTTC.

This clone appeared once. The chain has TRBV3-1 (or the pseudogene TRBV3-2) and TRBJ2-6; 9 bases are shared with TRBD2. This CDR3 region has 17 residues. The V gene end was trimmed by 7 bases and the J gene end by 0 bases; junction bases not matched to a gene: 7. Germline lookup yields CDR1 LGHDT and CDR2 YNNKEL (reference sequence). CDR3 nucleotide sequence: TGTGCCAGCATAGCGGGGGCCGGATCCTCTGGGGCCAACGTCCTGACTTTC. Translation: CASIAGAGSSGANVLTF.